This TCR beta chain was captured by sequencing in a study of early stage breast cancer tumors. Regarding the study as a whole: Bulk DNA sequencing of unsorted cells missed chain pairing and markers.

Between the trimmed V and J ends, which lost 4 bases and 1 base, there was a span of 29 bases. The CDR3 totals 20 residues. Germline CDR1 reads SGHRS; CDR2 reads YFSETQ. Each sample had two DNA replicates, around 0.45 ug blood or roughly 1.4 ug tissue. TCRdb's table, derived via immunoSEQ multiplex PCR, lists solely in-frame clones and lacks some. This sample has approximately 3,000 clones, with 64% found just once. As to this clone: Its specificity is not known.

Sequencing was done on a sample of breast tumor tissue. This TCR came from a person aged 35 to 50 with breast cancer. V gene TRBV5-1 combines with J gene TRBJ1-1; tentatively, D is TRBD1 (5 bases). CDR3 in amino acids: CASSLKTHGFADGQNTEAFF. In DNA form, the CDR3 reads TGCGCCAGCAGCCTGAAGACCCATGGCTTCGCCGACGGACAGAACACTGAAGCTTTCTTT. The variable domain in full, with the rest retrieved from reference TRBV5-1 and TRBJ1-1, is KAGVTQTPRYLIKTRGQQVTLSCSPISGHRSVSWYQQTPGQGLQFLFEYFSETQRNKGNFPGRFSGRQFSNSRSEMNVSTLELGDSALYLCASSLKTHGFADGQNTEAFFGQGTRLTVV.